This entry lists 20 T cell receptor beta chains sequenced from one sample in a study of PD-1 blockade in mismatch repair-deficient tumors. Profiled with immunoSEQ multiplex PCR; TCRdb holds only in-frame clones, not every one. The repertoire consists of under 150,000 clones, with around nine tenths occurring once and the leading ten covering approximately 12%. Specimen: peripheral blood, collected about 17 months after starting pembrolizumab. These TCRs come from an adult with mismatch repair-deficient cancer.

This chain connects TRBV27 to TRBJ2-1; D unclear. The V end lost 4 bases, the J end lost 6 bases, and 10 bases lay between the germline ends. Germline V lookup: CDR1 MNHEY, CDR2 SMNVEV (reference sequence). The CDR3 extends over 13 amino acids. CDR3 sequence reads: CASSYRLSNEQFF. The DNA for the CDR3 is TGTGCCAGCAGTTACAGACTGTCCAATGAGCAGTTCTTC.

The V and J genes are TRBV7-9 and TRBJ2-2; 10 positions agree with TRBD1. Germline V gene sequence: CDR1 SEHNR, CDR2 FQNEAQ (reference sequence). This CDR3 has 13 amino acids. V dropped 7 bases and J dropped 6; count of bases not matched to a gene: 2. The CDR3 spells CASKGTGAGELFF. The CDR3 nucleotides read TGTGCCAGCAAGGGGACAGGGGCCGGGGAGCTGTTTTTT.

CDR3 sequence reads: CASSPNDSLFNEQFF. CDR3 in DNA: TGTGCCAGCAGTCCAAACGACAGCCTTTTTAATGAGCAGTTCTTC. The genes are TRBV28 and TRBJ2-1, with D maybe TRBD1 (5 bases). The CDR3 extends over 15 amino acids. Between the trimmed V and J ends, which lost 5 bases and 7 bases, there was a span of 18 bases. The V gene's germline CDR1 is MDHEN and CDR2 SYDVKM.

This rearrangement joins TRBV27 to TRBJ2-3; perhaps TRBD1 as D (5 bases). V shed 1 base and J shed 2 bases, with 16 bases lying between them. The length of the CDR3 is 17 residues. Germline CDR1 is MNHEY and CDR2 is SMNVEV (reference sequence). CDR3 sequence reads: CASSLYGAQAITDTQYF. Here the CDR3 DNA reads TGTGCCAGCAGTTTATACGGCGCACAGGCGATCACAGATACGCAGTATTTT.

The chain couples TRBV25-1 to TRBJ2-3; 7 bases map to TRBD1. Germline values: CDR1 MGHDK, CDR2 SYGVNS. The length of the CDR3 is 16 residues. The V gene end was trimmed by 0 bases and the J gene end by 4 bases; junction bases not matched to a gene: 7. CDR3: CASSEYDTGASDTQYF. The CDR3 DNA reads TGTGCCAGCAGTGAATACGACACAGGGGCGTCAGATACGCAGTATTTT.

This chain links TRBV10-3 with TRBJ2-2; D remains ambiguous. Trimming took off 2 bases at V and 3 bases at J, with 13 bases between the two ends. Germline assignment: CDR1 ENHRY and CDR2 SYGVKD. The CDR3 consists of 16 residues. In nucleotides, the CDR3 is TGTGCCATCAGTGAGAGGGTGACTCGACACACCGGGGAGCTGTTTTTT. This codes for CAISERVTRHTGELFF.

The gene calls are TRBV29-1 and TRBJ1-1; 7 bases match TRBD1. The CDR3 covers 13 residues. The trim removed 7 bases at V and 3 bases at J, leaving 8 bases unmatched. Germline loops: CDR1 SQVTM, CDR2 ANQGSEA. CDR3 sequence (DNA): TGCAGCGCGGCGACAGGGATGGACACTGAAGCTTTCTTT. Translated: CSAATGMDTEAFF.

The DNA for the CDR3 is TGTGCCAGCAGTGCAACGACAGGTTTCCATGAAAAACTGTTTTTT. Translating it yields CASSATTGFHEKLFF. The chain combines TRBV6-4 with TRBJ1-4; D may be TRBD1 (6 bases). Per germline, CDR1 MRHNA and CDR2 SNTAGT. V lost 4 bases to trimming and J lost 6 bases, with 15 bases between them. The CDR3 totals 15 residues.

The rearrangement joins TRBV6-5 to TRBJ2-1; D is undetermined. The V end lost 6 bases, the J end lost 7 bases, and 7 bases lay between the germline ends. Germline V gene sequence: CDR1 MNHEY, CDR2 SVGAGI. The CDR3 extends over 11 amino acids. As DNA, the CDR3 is TGTGCCAGCAGCAGCAGGAATGAGCAGTTCTTC. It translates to CASSSRNEQFF.

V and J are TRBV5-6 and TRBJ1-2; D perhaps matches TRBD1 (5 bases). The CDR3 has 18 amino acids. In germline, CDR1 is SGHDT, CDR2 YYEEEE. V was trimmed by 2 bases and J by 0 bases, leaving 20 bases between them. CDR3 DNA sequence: TGTGCCAGCAGCTTTTTTCAGGGATATCCAATCGCTAACTATGGCTACACCTTC. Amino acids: CASSFFQGYPIANYGYTF.

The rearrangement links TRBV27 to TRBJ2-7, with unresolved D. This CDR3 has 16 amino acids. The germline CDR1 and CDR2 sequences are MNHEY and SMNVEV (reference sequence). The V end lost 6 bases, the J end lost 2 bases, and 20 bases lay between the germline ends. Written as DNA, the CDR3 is TGTGCCAGCAGCACCTACAGAAGACCGCACACCTACGAGCAGTACTTC. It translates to CASSTYRRPHTYEQYF.

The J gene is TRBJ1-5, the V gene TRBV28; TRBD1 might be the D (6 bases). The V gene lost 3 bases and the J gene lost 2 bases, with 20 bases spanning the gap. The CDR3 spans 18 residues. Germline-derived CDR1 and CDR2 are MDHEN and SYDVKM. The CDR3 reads CASSFRGGGIIGNQPQHF. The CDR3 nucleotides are TGTGCCAGCAGTTTTAGGGGAGGGGGAATAATTGGCAATCAGCCCCAGCATTTT.

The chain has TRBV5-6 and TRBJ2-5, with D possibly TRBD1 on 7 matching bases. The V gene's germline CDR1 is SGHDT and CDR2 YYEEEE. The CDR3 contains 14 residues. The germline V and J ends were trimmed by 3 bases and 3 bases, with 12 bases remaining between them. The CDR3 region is CASSYAGGKETQYF. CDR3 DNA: TGTGCCAGCAGCTACGCAGGGGGGAAAGAGACCCAGTACTTC.

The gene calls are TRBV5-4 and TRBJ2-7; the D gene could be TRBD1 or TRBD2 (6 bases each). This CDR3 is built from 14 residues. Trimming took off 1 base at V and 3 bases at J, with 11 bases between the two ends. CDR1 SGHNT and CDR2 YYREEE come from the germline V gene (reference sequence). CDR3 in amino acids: CASSLSGAGYEQYF. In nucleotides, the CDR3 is TGTGCCAGCAGCTTGTCGGGGGCAGGCTACGAGCAGTACTTC.

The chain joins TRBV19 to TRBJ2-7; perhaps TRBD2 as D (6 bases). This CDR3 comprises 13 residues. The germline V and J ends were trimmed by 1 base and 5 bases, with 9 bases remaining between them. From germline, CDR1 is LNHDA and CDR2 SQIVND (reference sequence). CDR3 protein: CASSIAGANEQYF. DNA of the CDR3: TGTGCCAGTAGTATAGCGGGAGCAAACGAGCAGTACTTC.

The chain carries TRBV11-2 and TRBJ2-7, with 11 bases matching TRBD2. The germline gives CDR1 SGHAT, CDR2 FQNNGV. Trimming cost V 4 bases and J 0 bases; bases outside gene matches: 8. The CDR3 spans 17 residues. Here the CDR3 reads CASSSTSGSRPSYEQYF. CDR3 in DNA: TGTGCCAGCAGCTCAACTAGCGGGAGTCGTCCCTCCTACGAGCAGTACTTC.

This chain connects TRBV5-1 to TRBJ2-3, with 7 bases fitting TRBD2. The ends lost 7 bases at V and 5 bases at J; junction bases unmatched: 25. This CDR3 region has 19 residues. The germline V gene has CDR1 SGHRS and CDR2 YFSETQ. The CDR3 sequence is CASPTPSPSGVREGDTQYF. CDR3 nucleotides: TGCGCCAGCCCAACCCCCTCCCCGTCAGGAGTAAGGGAGGGAGATACGCAGTATTTT.

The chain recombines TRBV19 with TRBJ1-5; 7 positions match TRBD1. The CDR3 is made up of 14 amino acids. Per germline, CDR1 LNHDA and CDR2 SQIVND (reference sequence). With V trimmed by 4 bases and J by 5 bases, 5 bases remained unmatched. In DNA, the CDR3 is TGTGCCAGTAGTAGACAGGGTAACCATCAGCCCCAGCATTTT. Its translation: CASSRQGNHQPQHF.

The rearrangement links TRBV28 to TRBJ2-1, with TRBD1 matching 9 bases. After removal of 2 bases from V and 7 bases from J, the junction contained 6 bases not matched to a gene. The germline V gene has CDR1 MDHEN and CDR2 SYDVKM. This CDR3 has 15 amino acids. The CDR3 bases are TGTGCCAGCAGTTTAGGGACAGGGTTGGGGAATGAGCAGTTCTTC. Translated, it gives CASSLGTGLGNEQFF. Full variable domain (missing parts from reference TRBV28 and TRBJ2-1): DVKVTQSSRYLVKRTGEKVFLECVQDMDHENMFWYRQDPGLGLRLIYFSYDVKMKEKGDIPEGYSVSREKKERFSLILESASTNQTSMYLCASSLGTGLGNEQFFGPGTRLTVL.

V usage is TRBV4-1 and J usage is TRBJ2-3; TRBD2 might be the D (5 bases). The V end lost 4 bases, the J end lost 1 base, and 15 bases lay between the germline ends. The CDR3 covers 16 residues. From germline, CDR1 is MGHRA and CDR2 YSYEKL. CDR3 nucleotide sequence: TGCGCCAGCAGCCCCCATGTCGTGGGAGGCACAGATACGCAGTATTTT. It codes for CASSPHVVGGTDTQYF.